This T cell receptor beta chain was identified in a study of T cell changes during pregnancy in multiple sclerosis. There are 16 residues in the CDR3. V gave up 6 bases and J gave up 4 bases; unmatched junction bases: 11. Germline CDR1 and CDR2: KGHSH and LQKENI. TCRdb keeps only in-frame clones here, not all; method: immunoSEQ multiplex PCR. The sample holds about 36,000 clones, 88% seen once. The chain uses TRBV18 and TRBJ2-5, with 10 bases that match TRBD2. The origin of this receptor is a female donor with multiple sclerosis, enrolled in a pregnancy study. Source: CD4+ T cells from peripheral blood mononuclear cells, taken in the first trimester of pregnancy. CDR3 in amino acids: CASSPLSGGARETQYF. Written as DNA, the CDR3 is TGTGCCAGCTCCCCCTTGAGCGGGGGGGCCCGAGAGACCCAGTACTTC.